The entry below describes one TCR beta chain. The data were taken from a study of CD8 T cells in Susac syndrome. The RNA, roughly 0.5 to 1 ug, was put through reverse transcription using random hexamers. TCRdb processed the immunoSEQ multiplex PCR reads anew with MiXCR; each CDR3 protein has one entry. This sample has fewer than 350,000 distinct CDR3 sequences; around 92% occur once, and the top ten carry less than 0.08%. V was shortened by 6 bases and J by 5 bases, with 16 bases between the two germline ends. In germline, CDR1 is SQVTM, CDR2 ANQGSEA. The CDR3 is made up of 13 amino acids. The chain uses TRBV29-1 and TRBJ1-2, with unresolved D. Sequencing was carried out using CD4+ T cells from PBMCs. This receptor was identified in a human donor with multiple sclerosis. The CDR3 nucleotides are TGCAGCGTATCCGTAGGGCTCGGGTATGGCTACACCTTC. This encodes CSVSVGLGYGYTF.